The present T cell receptor (beta chain) was sequenced within a study of blood T cell repertoires in COVID-19. For the study at large: The United States, Italy and Spain supplied acute and convalescent COVID-19 samples. Sample material is recorded as cDNA or gDNA derived from T cells, B-cell-depleted T cells, or PBMCs.

In the original analysis: How many nucleated cells were present was estimated from reference gene primer amplification. The method was immunoSEQ multiplex PCR; TCRdb's version includes in-frame clones alone and lacks a portion of them. That table is the source of V, J and clone size, and D and trimming were worked out from the DNA. The sample records 60,000 to 75,000 clones, around 80% being singletons. The receptor was isolated from a human donor in a cohort sampled during active COVID-19. The sample comprised peripheral blood.

CDR3 nucleotides: TGTGCCAGCAGCTTAGCGATGAGGACAGGGGAAGGGAGAAACATTCAGTACTTC. Translating it yields CASSLAMRTGEGRNIQYF. The genes are TRBV7-6 and TRBJ2-4; 9 nucleotides match TRBD1. With V trimmed by 0 bases and J by 6 bases, 12 bases remained unmatched. The germline CDR1 and CDR2 sequences are SGHVS and FNYEAQ. This CDR3 spans 18 amino acids.